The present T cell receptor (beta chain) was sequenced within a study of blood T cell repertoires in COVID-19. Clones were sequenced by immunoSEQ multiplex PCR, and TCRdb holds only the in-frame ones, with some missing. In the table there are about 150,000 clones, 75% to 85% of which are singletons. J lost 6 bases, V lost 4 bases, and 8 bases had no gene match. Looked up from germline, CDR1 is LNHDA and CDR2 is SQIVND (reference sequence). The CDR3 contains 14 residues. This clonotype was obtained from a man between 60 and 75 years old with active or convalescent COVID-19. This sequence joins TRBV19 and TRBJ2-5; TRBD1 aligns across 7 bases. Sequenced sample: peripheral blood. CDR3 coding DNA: TGTGCCAGTAGTACAGGGGGACCACAAAAGACCCAGTACTTC. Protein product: CASSTGGPQKTQYF.